This TCR beta chain was found in a study of blood T cell repertoires in COVID-19 (dated by TCRdb to 2020 to 2021). Notes on the research overall: Samples from collaborators originated in the United States, Italy and Spain and spanned both the acute and convalescent phases of COVID-19. The prospective study material was composed of cDNA or gDNA derived from T cells, B-cell-depleted T cells, or PBMCs. The dataset comprised deeply sampled blood TCRbeta repertoires from subjects exposed to, actively infected with, or recovered from COVID-19. The repertoires were released in a freely available public database meant as a resource for research on the immune response to SARS-CoV-2. The samples were drawn from two sources: the first 160 participants of the ongoing ImmuneRACE study, and 1,000 to 1,500 subjects contributed by 6 global collaborators. A de-identified subject ID, COVID-19 status, age in years and sex were almost always included in the sample metadata. Where HLA class I and class II types were available, the types were taken from metadata supplied by the sample provider, not from assay-based typing. Overall results and qualifications from the work: The quantity of clinical and demographic metadata differed by source and by participant and was supplied without curation.

The collaborating institutions used their own protocols to collect whole blood in K2EDTA tubes. For TCRbeta analysis, collaborators shipped samples in one of three forms: frozen whole blood, isolated PBMCs, or DNA extracted from either of those sample types. CDR1 and CDR2 were assigned from the germline V gene as SNHLY and FYNNEI. V loses 3 bases at its end and J loses 0 bases; junction bases beyond the gene matches: 2. From cysteine to phenylalanine, the CDR3 is 14 amino acids long. CDR3 DNA is the only sequence kept; it has 42 bases, read in frame from the first base. TCRbeta CDR3 regions were amplified from genomic DNA by means of the immunoSEQ Assay, a bias-controlled multiplex PCR. Processing in the source paper ran as follows. Nucleated cell counts per sample were estimated from amplification of reference gene primers within the assay. To quantify the absolute abundance of each unique TCRbeta CDR3 rearrangement, sequence reads were collapsed and filtered. For each sample, productive Simpson clonality was calculated as the square root of Simpson's diversity index across productive rearrangements. The table comes from immuneACCESS by way of TCRdb, which keeps in-frame sequences with V and J called. Part of the clones is missing from these tables; in studies checked, under half for an unresolved V gene and the rest for unknown reasons. V and J calls and clone size follow that table, whereas D and trimming were derived from the DNA. For this sample there are about 280,000 clones; 86% appear just once. Around 3% of the sample lies in the top ten.

Concerning this clone itself: The antigen this receptor binds is unknown. Base qualities are not at hand, and no much larger clone is one base apart.

Rearrangement joined TRBV2 to TRBJ2-7, with 7 middle bases fitting TRBD2. What was sequenced was peripheral blood. This clonotype originated in a woman aged 25 to 39 with active or convalescent COVID-19. The CDR3: CASSEAGDSYEQYF. At the DNA level, the sequence is TGTGCCAGCAGTGAGGCGGGGGACTCCTACGAGCAGTACTTC.